A single sample is the source of the 32 T cell receptor beta chains below, sequenced in a study of T cells in narcolepsy. Sequenced by immunoSEQ multiplex PCR; TCRdb stores in-frame clones only, minus some. Among roughly 20,000 clones listed, 75% to 90% were seen once. Material: memory (CD45RA-) CD4+ T cells from blood. The receptors stem from a human donor in good health.

The V call is TRBV9, the J call TRBJ1-6; 8 bases match TRBD1. Trimming removed 3 bases from V and 7 bases from J; junction bases left unmatched: 3. Germline CDR1 SGDLS, CDR2 YYNGEE. This CDR3 is 14 amino acids long. The CDR3 DNA sequence: TGTGCCAGCAGCGCGGGACAGGTGAATTCACCCCTCCACTTT. Translated, it gives CASSAGQVNSPLHF.

The chain has TRBV2 and TRBJ2-3; 9 nucleotides agree with TRBD1. The CDR3 has 16 amino acids. Germline CDR1 SNHLY, CDR2 FYNNEI. The V gene end was trimmed by 6 bases and the J gene end by 2 bases; junction bases not matched to a gene: 9. CDR3 sequence (DNA): TGTGCCAGCAGGGAGGACAGGGGTGCATCCACAGATACGCAGTATTTT. It translates to CASREDRGASTDTQYF.

The chain carries TRBV18 and TRBJ2-5; a possible D gene is TRBD2 (6 bases). Germline CDR1 is KGHSH and CDR2 is LQKENI. The CDR3 is 14 amino acids. V was shortened by 9 bases and J by 1 base, with 15 bases between the two germline ends. The DNA for the CDR3 is TGTGCCAGTTTCTCTAGCGCCAGCCAAGAGACCCAGTACTTC. Translation: CASFSSASQETQYF.

The genes are TRBV7-9 and TRBJ2-5, with TRBD2 matching over 11 bases. The CDR3 is 15 residues long. V trimming: 5 bases; J trimming: 2 bases; junction bases outside the gene matches: 4. In germline, CDR1 is SEHNR, CDR2 FQNEAQ (reference sequence). CDR3 coding DNA: TGTGCCAGCAGCCTTGGGACTAGCGGACAAGAGACCCAGTACTTC. As protein: CASSLGTSGQETQYF. The full variable domain, rest sourced from reference TRBV7-9 and TRBJ2-5, is DTGVSQNPRHKITKRGQNVTFRCDPISEHNRLYWYRQTLGQGPEFLTYFQNEAQLEKSRLLSDRFSAERPKGSFSTLEIQRTEQGDSAMYLCASSLGTSGQETQYFGPGTRLLVL.

The J gene is TRBJ2-6, the V gene TRBV2; D may be TRBD1 (6 bases). The CDR3 is 16 residues long. The germline V gene has CDR1 SNHLY and CDR2 FYNNEI. Trimming stripped 7 bases from V and 0 bases from J, with 13 bases between. The DNA for the CDR3 is TGTGCCAGCAAGAAAGGGGGAAGCTCTGGGGCCAACGTCCTGACTTTC. Residues: CASKKGGSSGANVLTF.

The chain carries TRBV19 and TRBJ1-3; perhaps TRBD1 as D (6 bases). CDR3 length: 15 amino acids. Germline V gene lookup returns CDR1 LNHDA and CDR2 SQIVND (reference sequence). V was cut by 6 bases and J by 0 bases, with 12 bases left in between. The DNA for the CDR3 is TGTGCCAGTAGGGACAGAGCGTTCTCTGGAAACACCATATATTTT. It codes for CASRDRAFSGNTIYF.

The genes are TRBV20-1 and TRBJ1-2; D is possibly TRBD1 (5 bases). The CDR3 length is 11 residues. Trimming pared 5 bases from V and 14 bases from J, leaving 18 bases between. Germline V CDR1 and CDR2: DFQATT, SNEGSKA (reference sequence). For the CDR3, the DNA is TGCAGTGCTCGCTCAGGGTCTCTCGGGACCTTC. Its translation: CSARSGSLGTF.

CDR3 bases: TGTGCCAGCAGTTACTGGACAGGGGGTAACACTGAAGCTTTCTTT. This gives the protein CASSYWTGGNTEAFF. The chain employs TRBV6-5 and TRBJ1-1; the match to TRBD1 covers 10 bases. The CDR3 runs to 15 residues. From germline, CDR1 is MNHEY and CDR2 SVGAGI. The V and J ends lost 1 base and 2 bases, in that order; junction bases with no gene match: 1.

This clone was seen a handful of times. The chain combines TRBV7-3 with TRBJ1-1, with D uncertain. Germline V gene data show CDR1 as SGHTA and CDR2 as FQGTGA. Trimming stripped 2 bases from V and 3 bases from J, with 16 bases between. The CDR3 covers 16 residues. The CDR3: CASSLEPRRRHTEAFF. CDR3 bases: TGTGCCAGCAGCTTAGAGCCTAGGAGGAGGCACACTGAAGCTTTCTTT.

This rearrangement joins TRBV11-2 to TRBJ1-2; D is perhaps TRBD1 (5 bases). Germline loops: CDR1 SGHAT, CDR2 FQNNGV. The V end lost 1 base, the J end lost 4 bases, and 10 bases lay between the germline ends. The CDR3 spans 14 residues. For the CDR3, the DNA is TGTGCCAGCAGCTTAGTGGCGGGGGGCTATGGCTACACCTTC. Amino acids: CASSLVAGGYGYTF.

The V call is TRBV7-8, the J call TRBJ2-7; a possible D gene is TRBD1 (6 bases). Per germline, CDR1 SGHVS and CDR2 FQNEAQ. Trimming removed 5 bases at V and 0 bases at J, with 11 bases between. The CDR3 spans 14 residues. CDR3 DNA: TGTGCCAGCAGCCGCCGGGACAACTCCTACGAGCAGTACTTC. Translated, it gives CASSRRDNSYEQYF.

The V gene is TRBV6-5, the J gene TRBJ1-2; 7 bases fit TRBD1. The CDR3 is made up of 13 amino acids. V lost 6 bases, J lost 5 bases, and 6 bases stayed unmatched. Germline CDR1 MNHEY, CDR2 SVGAGI. The DNA of the CDR3 is TGTGCCAGCAGAGGACAGGCCCAATATGGCTACACCTTC. Its translation: CASRGQAQYGYTF.

The gene calls are TRBV9 and TRBJ1-1; TRBD1 aligns across 7 bases. This CDR3 has 15 amino acids. The J segment lost 0 bases and the V segment lost 3 bases, leaving 5 bases of the junction unmatched. The germline gives CDR1 SGDLS, CDR2 YYNGEE. The DNA for the CDR3 is TGTGCCAGCAGCGGACGGACAGGAGTGAACACTGAAGCTTTCTTT. Translating gives CASSGRTGVNTEAFF.

The gene calls are TRBV7-3 and TRBJ2-1; D might be TRBD2 (6 bases). V was trimmed by 3 bases and J by 9 bases, leaving 15 bases between them. Germline assignment: CDR1 SGHTA and CDR2 FQGTGA. The CDR3 runs 14 residues. CDR3: CASSFLGPGSEQFF. In DNA, the CDR3 is TGTGCCAGCAGCTTTCTAGGGCCCGGGAGTGAGCAGTTCTTC.

This rearrangement joins TRBV5-6 to TRBJ2-3; D possibly corresponds to TRBD1 (6 bases). This CDR3 contains 16 residues. Germline V gene lookup returns CDR1 SGHDT and CDR2 YYEEEE. The V gene lost 4 bases and the J gene lost 0 bases, with 15 bases spanning the gap. In DNA, the CDR3 is TGTGCCAGCAGCGACCCACAGGGACGAAGCACAGATACGCAGTATTTT. This translates into CASSDPQGRSTDTQYF.

This clone appeared once. The chain links TRBV7-2 to TRBJ2-2; no firm D call. Deletions cut 2 bases from V and 3 bases from J, with 7 bases between. In germline, CDR1 is SGHTA, CDR2 FQGNSA. The CDR3 has 14 residues. CDR3 sequence: CASSLKAYTGELFF. As DNA, the CDR3 is TGTGCCAGCAGCTTAAAAGCGTACACCGGGGAGCTGTTTTTT.

V usage is TRBV11-2 and J usage is TRBJ2-5; 7 bases fit TRBD1. The V segment lost 3 bases and the J segment 5 bases; nucleotides outside the gene matches: 6. Germline CDR1 and CDR2: SGHAT and FQNNGV. The CDR3 sequence is 14 residues long. In nucleotides, the CDR3 is TGTGCCAGCAGCTTGAGACAGGGAGTCGAGACCCAGTACTTC. Protein product: CASSLRQGVETQYF. The full variable domain, its missing parts supplied by reference TRBV11-2 and TRBJ2-5, is EAGVAQSPRYKIIEKRQSVAFWCNPISGHATLYWYQQILGQGPKLLIQFQNNGVVDDSQLPKDRFSAERLKGVDSTLKIQPAKLEDSAVYLCASSLRQGVETQYFGPGTRLLVL.

The CDR3 loop reads CASSLNRETQYF. CDR3 in DNA: TGTGCCAGCAGCTTAAACCGGGAGACCCAGTACTTC. This chain joins TRBV7-2 and TRBJ2-5; D remains unclear. The CDR3 covers 12 residues. Germline loops: CDR1 SGHTA, CDR2 FQGNSA. Trimming removed 2 bases from V and 5 bases from J, with 6 bases in between. The complete variable domain, with remaining parts taken from reference TRBV7-2 and TRBJ2-5, reads GAGVSQSPSNKVTEKGKDVELRCDPISGHTALYWYRQSLGQGLEFLIYFQGNSAPDKSGLPSDRFSAERTGGSVSTLTIQRTQQEDSAVYLCASSLNRETQYFGPGTRLLVL.

The chain uses TRBV5-6 and TRBJ2-7; D is possibly TRBD1 or TRBD2 (5 bases each). V lost 4 bases, J lost 3 bases, and 14 bases lay in between. Germline CDR1 and CDR2: SGHDT and YYEEEE. This CDR3 contains 14 residues. This CDR3 reads CASSIGDGYYEQYF. For the CDR3, the DNA is TGTGCCAGCAGCATAGGGGACGGCTACTACGAGCAGTACTTC.

The V and J genes are TRBV19 and TRBJ1-2; tentative D call: TRBD1 (6 bases). The CDR3 is 14 amino acids. V lost 7 bases and J 3 bases, leaving 15 bases between the germline ends. Germline assignment: CDR1 LNHDA and CDR2 SQIVND (reference sequence). CDR3 DNA: TGTGCCAGTACCGCCCCGACAGGTTACTATGGCTACACCTTC. Protein product: CASTAPTGYYGYTF.

The chain joins TRBV5-5 to TRBJ2-6, with D possibly being TRBD1 (6 bases). Per the germline V gene, CDR1 is SGHKS and CDR2 is YYEKEE (reference sequence). V was clipped by 4 bases and J by 4 bases, with 15 bases between them. This CDR3 has 16 amino acids. This chain's CDR3 is CASSGSTGFGANVLTF. For the CDR3, the DNA is TGTGCCAGCAGCGGGTCCACAGGGTTCGGGGCCAACGTCCTGACTTTC.

The chain uses TRBV2 and TRBJ2-3; 14 bases line up with TRBD2. CDR3 size: 17 residues. Germline CDR1 SNHLY, CDR2 FYNNEI. Trimming at V came to 5 bases and at J to 2 bases, leaving 6 bases not matched to a gene. This chain's CDR3 is CASSPGLAGGFTDTQYF. CDR3 DNA: TGTGCCAGCAGTCCCGGACTAGCGGGAGGATTCACAGATACGCAGTATTTT.

The chain carries TRBV20-1 and TRBJ2-4, with D possibly TRBD1 on 6 matching bases. The CDR3 spans 11 residues. Trimming took 5 bases from V and 6 from J, leaving 8 bases between them. Germline lookup yields CDR1 DFQATT and CDR2 SNEGSKA (reference sequence). CDR3 sequence (DNA): TGCAGTGCTGAGGACAGAAACATTCAGTACTTC. Its protein is CSAEDRNIQYF.

The chain has TRBV21-1 and TRBJ2-6. TRBV21-1 is deemed a pseudogene. The CDR3 length is 13 residues. This CDR3 is CASSSPGANVLTF. CDR3 DNA sequence: TGTGCCAGCAGCAGCCCTGGGGCCAACGTCCTGACTTTC.

V usage is TRBV29-1 and J usage is TRBJ1-2, with TRBD1 as a possible D gene (5 bases). The CDR3 runs 12 residues. Germline V lookup: CDR1 SQVTM, CDR2 ANQGSEA. The V gene lost 7 bases and the J gene lost 4 bases, with 13 bases spanning the gap. DNA of the CDR3: TGCAGCGCAACGGAGGGGACCTATGGCTACACCTTC. Its translation: CSATEGTYGYTF.

This clone was counted once. The rearrangement links TRBV19 to TRBJ2-1, with 10 bases matching TRBD1. The CDR3 contains 16 residues. After removal of 5 bases from V and 3 bases from J, the junction contained 7 bases not matched to a gene. CDR1 and CDR2 (germline): LNHDA, SQIVND (reference sequence). The CDR3 reads CASSGGTGAHYNEQFF. The CDR3 region has the DNA TGTGCCAGTAGTGGGGGGACAGGGGCCCACTACAATGAGCAGTTCTTC.

The rearrangement joins TRBV4-1 to TRBJ1-1; 8 bases fit TRBD1. This CDR3 is 15 amino acids long. The V segment lost 1 base and the J segment 7 bases; nucleotides outside the gene matches: 8. The germline CDR1 and CDR2 sequences are MGHRA and YSYEKL. Written as DNA, the CDR3 is TGCGCCAGCAGCCAAGTAGCAGGGGGCGGAATTGAAGCTTTCTTT. The encoded protein is CASSQVAGGGIEAFF.

The J gene is TRBJ2-3, the V gene TRBV11-3; no reliable D call. Germline-derived CDR1 and CDR2 are SGHNT and YENEEA. V was pared by 4 bases and J by 2 bases, with 7 bases between. The length of the CDR3 is 13 residues. CDR3 sequence: CASSSSFTDTQYF. CDR3 coding DNA: TGTGCCAGCAGCTCTAGTTTCACAGATACGCAGTATTTT.

The chain combines TRBV4-2 with TRBJ2-7; the D is unclear. V dropped 4 bases and J dropped 6 bases, with 13 bases sitting between them. The CDR3 length is 13 residues. The germline CDR1 and CDR2 sequences are LGHNA and YNFKEQ. CDR3: CASSPNDSPEQYF. As DNA, the CDR3 is TGTGCCAGCAGCCCTAACGACTCCCCCGAGCAGTACTTC.

V and J are TRBV7-2 and TRBJ1-4; 10 nucleotides agree with TRBD1. The length of the CDR3 is 17 residues. Germline CDR1 SGHTA, CDR2 FQGNSA. The junction had 9 bases not matched to a gene; V was cut back by 5 bases and J by 3 bases. CDR3 bases: TGTGCCAGCAGCCCCCGACAGGGGGCTTTATCTAATGAAAAACTGTTTTTT. Translation gives CASSPRQGALSNEKLFF.

The gene calls are TRBV6-5 and TRBJ2-7, with D possibly matching TRBD2 (5 bases). The V end lost 7 bases, the J end lost 1 base, and 11 bases lay between the germline ends. Germline V gene sequence: CDR1 MNHEY, CDR2 SVGAGI. The CDR3 covers 13 residues. The CDR3 here is CASKRAVSYEQYF. The CDR3 DNA follows: TGTGCCAGCAAGAGGGCGGTTTCCTACGAGCAGTACTTC.

The genes are TRBV5-1 and TRBJ2-1; 12 bases align to TRBD2. CDR3 length: 14 amino acids. Per germline, CDR1 SGHRS and CDR2 YFSETQ. Trimming cost V 4 bases and J 5 bases; bases outside gene matches: 1. The CDR3 is CASSRLAGDNEQFF. As DNA, the CDR3 is TGCGCCAGCAGCCGACTAGCGGGGGACAATGAGCAGTTCTTC.